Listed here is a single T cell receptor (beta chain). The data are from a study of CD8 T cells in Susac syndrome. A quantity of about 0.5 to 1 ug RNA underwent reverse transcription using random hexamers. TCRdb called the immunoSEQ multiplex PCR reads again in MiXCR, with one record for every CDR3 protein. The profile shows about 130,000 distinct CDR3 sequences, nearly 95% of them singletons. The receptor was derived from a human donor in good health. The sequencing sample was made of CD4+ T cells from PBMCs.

Written as DNA, the CDR3 is TGTGCCAGCAGCTCCATCCTTTCCACGGTCGAGTCACCCCTCCACTTT. Translated: CASSSILSTVESPLHF. The chain has TRBV5-6 and TRBJ1-6; no clear D gene. CDR3 length equals 16 residues. Trimming removed 3 bases from V and 10 bases from J, with 20 bases in between. CDR1 and CDR2 from the germline V gene are SGHDT and YYEEEE.